A single sample gave rise to the 17 T cell receptor beta chains below, sequenced in a study of beta chain features in type 1 diabetes. Expressed TCRB transcripts were sequenced after all isolated RNA was converted to cDNA. Measured with immunoSEQ multiplex PCR; TCRdb has only the in-frame clones, and not every one. This repertoire shows over 150,000 clones, about 8.5% found once; its top ten account for approximately 0.65%. What was sequenced was central memory CD4+ T cells from blood. Receptors were obtained from a man between 18 and 29 years old in good health.

The sample holds a few counts of this clone. V and J are TRBV27 and TRBJ1-1; perhaps TRBD1 as D (5 bases). Trimming took 4 bases from V and 2 from J, leaving 11 bases between them. CDR1 is MNHEY, CDR2 SMNVEV, per germline (reference sequence). There are 14 residues in the CDR3. The CDR3 loop is CASSWRGANTEAFF. DNA of the CDR3: TGTGCCAGCAGTTGGCGGGGCGCAAACACTGAAGCTTTCTTT.

This clone was detected only a few times. V is TRBV4-1 and J is TRBJ2-4, with 12 nucleotides matching TRBD2. This CDR3 region has 21 residues. Germline V gives CDR1 MGHRA, CDR2 YSYEKL. The V gene end was trimmed by 1 base and the J gene end by 0 bases; junction bases not matched to a gene: 13. CDR3 sequence reads: CASSQGLTSGRNTLAKNIQYF. The DNA of the CDR3 is TGCGCCAGCAGCCAAGGGTTAACTAGCGGGAGGAATACCCTAGCCAAAAACATTCAGTACTTC.

This clone was detected only a few times. The V and J genes are TRBV28 and TRBJ1-4, with 8 bases aligning to TRBD1. The CDR3 spans 14 residues. The germline gives CDR1 MDHEN, CDR2 SYDVKM. The ends lost 5 bases at V and 4 bases at J; junction bases unmatched: 3. The CDR3 DNA reads as TGTGCCAGCAGTGCAGGGGGCTATAATGAAAAACTGTTTTTT. Amino acids: CASSAGGYNEKLFF.

This clone was picked up many times. This rearrangement joins TRBV28 to TRBJ1-1; D not resolved. Trimming stripped 8 bases from V and 1 base from J, with 5 bases between. Germline CDR1 is MDHEN and CDR2 is SYDVKM. The CDR3 length is 11 residues. The CDR3, as DNA: TGTGCCAGCGGAGAGAACACTGAAGCTTTCTTT. Encoded protein: CASGENTEAFF.

This clone was recorded at least ten times. The same CDR3 arises from other DNA sequences in this sample as well. The rearrangement uses TRBV30 and TRBJ1-2; no reliable D call. Germline V lookup: CDR1 GTSNPN, CDR2 SVGIG (reference sequence). The ends were cut back, 2 bases at V and 6 bases at J, with 7 bases in the middle. This CDR3 contains 11 residues. CDR3 region: CAWSPGNGYTF. For the CDR3, the DNA is TGTGCCTGGAGTCCAGGCAATGGCTACACCTTC.

The gene calls are TRBV5-8 and TRBJ1-1; perhaps TRBD1 as D (5 bases). The CDR3 extends over 13 amino acids. Germline-derived CDR1 and CDR2 are SGHTS and YDEGEE. V was clipped by 4 bases and J by 0 bases, with 7 bases between them. The DNA of the CDR3 is TGTGCCAGCAGCATACAGGTGAACACTGAAGCTTTCTTT. Its translation: CASSIQVNTEAFF.

V and J are TRBV28 and TRBJ1-5; D unclear. This CDR3 region has 16 residues. The V end lost 6 bases, the J end lost 2 bases, and 17 bases lay between the germline ends. Looked up from germline, CDR1 is MDHEN and CDR2 is SYDVKM. This CDR3 is CASSDKWVLRNQPQHF. CDR3 nucleotide sequence: TGTGCCAGCAGCGACAAGTGGGTCTTACGCAATCAGCCCCAGCATTTT. The full variable domain, completed using reference TRBV28 and TRBJ1-5, is DVKVTQSSRYLVKRTGEKVFLECVQDMDHENMFWYRQDPGLGLRLIYFSYDVKMKEKGDIPEGYSVSREKKERFSLILESASTNQTSMYLCASSDKWVLRNQPQHFGDGTRLSIL.

This clone was seen a handful of times. The rearrangement links TRBV5-8 to TRBJ1-4; 7 bases line up with TRBD1. The CDR3 totals 13 residues. J gave up 12 bases and V 4 bases, and 9 bases lay outside the gene matches. In germline, CDR1 is SGHTS, CDR2 YDEGEE. The CDR3 DNA reads as TGTGCCAGCAGCCCTAGCCGGGACAGAGAACTGTTTTTT. It specifies CASSPSRDRELFF.

The CDR3 DNA follows: TGTGCCTGGAGTTTATTAGCGGGGTCGAACACCGGGGAGCTGTTTTTT. Translating gives CAWSLLAGSNTGELFF. The V gene is TRBV30, the J gene TRBJ2-2, with 8 bases fitting TRBD2. Germline trimming cut 2 bases from V and 0 bases from J; bases unmatched to any gene: 5. The germline V gene encodes CDR1 GTSNPN and CDR2 SVGIG (reference sequence). This CDR3 contains 16 residues.

Here the CDR3 reads CASSPGLAGVTGELFF. CDR3 nucleotides: TGTGCCAGCAGCCCAGGACTAGCGGGGGTAACCGGGGAGCTGTTTTTT. The rearrangement uses TRBV9 and TRBJ2-2, with 13 bases lining up with TRBD2. Losses at the gene ends were 4 bases for V and 5 bases for J; bases not matched to a gene: 5. Germline V CDR1 and CDR2: SGDLS, YYNGEE. The CDR3 has 16 residues.

The chain has TRBV4-3 and TRBJ2-3; 9 positions agree with TRBD2. The trim removed 4 bases at V and 0 bases at J, leaving 8 bases unmatched. Germline CDR1 and CDR2: LGHNA and YSLEER. The CDR3 totals 17 residues. Written as DNA, the CDR3 is TGCGCCAGCAGCCCAGCTACAGCGGGAGGAAGCACAGATACGCAGTATTTT. Translated: CASSPATAGGSTDTQYF.

This clone has just a few counts. CDR3 region: CASSQWDRNSYEQYF. The DNA for the CDR3 is TGCGCCAGCAGCCAATGGGACAGGAACTCCTACGAGCAGTACTTC. The V and J genes are TRBV4-1 and TRBJ2-7, with TRBD1 matching 8 bases. With V trimmed by 2 bases and J by 0 bases, 3 bases remained unmatched. Germline loops: CDR1 MGHRA, CDR2 YSYEKL. This CDR3 contains 15 residues.

The chain recombines TRBV9 with TRBJ2-3, with D unclear. CDR3 length: 16 amino acids. V lost 0 bases to trimming and J lost 0 bases, with 11 bases between them. Germline V gene lookup returns CDR1 SGDLS and CDR2 YYNGEE. CDR3 bases: TGTGCCAGCAGCGTAGACCAGCGAAGAAGCACAGATACGCAGTATTTT. Translating it yields CASSVDQRRSTDTQYF.

This clone turned up a few times. The chain recombines TRBV7-3 with TRBJ2-1, with TRBD2 identical over 12 bases. The V gene end was trimmed by 2 bases and the J gene end by 4 bases; junction bases not matched to a gene: 3. This CDR3 comprises 16 residues. Germline CDR1 reads SGHTA; CDR2 reads FQGTGA. The CDR3: CASSLEGTSGYNEQFF. The DNA for the CDR3 is TGTGCCAGCAGCTTAGAGGGGACTAGCGGGTACAATGAGCAGTTCTTC.

As to this clone: Germline is not matched at one junction end, which may reflect a read error. V is TRBV7-2 and J is TRBJ2-5; 9 bases line up with TRBD2. The DNA end is more similar to TRBJ2-7, so the J call may be wrong. CDR3 size: 15 residues. Germline CDR1 reads SGHTA; CDR2 reads FQGNSA. The CDR3 DNA reads as TGTGCCAGCAGGTTAGGGCTAGCGGGACTGAGCGAGCAGTACTTC. It yields the protein CASRLGLAGLSEQYF.

This clone was detected a few times. This rearrangement joins TRBV29-1 to TRBJ1-2; D remains ambiguous. The V end was cut by 7 bases, the J end by 1 base, with 16 bases between. This CDR3 has 14 residues. Germline lookup yields CDR1 SQVTM and CDR2 ANQGSEA. The CDR3 sequence: CSAQSAGYNYGYTF. The CDR3 nucleotides are TGCAGCGCCCAATCTGCGGGGTATAACTATGGCTACACCTTC. The full variable domain, rest sourced from reference TRBV29-1 and TRBJ1-2, is SAVISQKPSRDICQRGTSLTIQCQVDSQVTMMFWYRQQPGQSLTLIATANQGSEATYESGFVIDKFPISRPNLTFSTLTVSNMSPEDSSIYLCSAQSAGYNYGYTFGSGTRLTVV.

This clone came up once. The chain uses TRBV9 and TRBJ2-5, with 7 bases lining up with TRBD1. Losses at the gene ends were 0 bases for V and 5 bases for J; bases not matched to a gene: 19. The CDR3 runs 19 residues. CDR1 is SGDLS and CDR2 is YYNGEE in the germline V gene. The CDR3 region is CASSVDGRGGRGRWETQYF. The CDR3 DNA sequence: TGTGCCAGCAGCGTAGACGGACGGGGCGGAAGGGGGCGCTGGGAGACCCAGTACTTC.